Each of the 23 T cell receptor beta chains below was sequenced from the same sample in a study of T cell repertoires in cytomegalovirus infection (dated by TCRdb to between 2018 and 2021). Instrument on record: Illumina HiSeq 1500. TCRdb took the public reads, trimmed them with fastp at Q25, ran MiXCR for clone calling and kept in-frame beta chains. One record per CDR3 amino acid sequence lists the most common genes and DNA. The sample profile shows about 490,000 distinct CDR3 sequences; less than 30% of them were found once. The biggest ten clones account for less than 15% of the sample. The specimen was PBMCs. These receptor sequences come from a human donor in good health (CMV status not recorded). Some clones in this sample may be carry-over from other donors' samples.

This clonotype was detected many times. The chain employs TRBV11-2 and TRBJ2-1; TRBD2 is a possible D gene (5 bases). The V gene lost 5 bases and the J gene lost 8 bases, with 13 bases spanning the gap. CDR3 length equals 13 residues. Looked up from germline, CDR1 is SGHAT and CDR2 is FQNNGV. CDR3 bases: TGTGCCAGCAGCCCCGGGCCCGGGGATGAGCAGTTCTTC. Its protein product is CASSPGPGDEQFF.

This chain links TRBV3-1 with TRBJ1-1; D remains ambiguous. V lost 1 base, J lost 3 bases, and 9 bases lay in between. CDR1 and CDR2 from the germline V gene are LGHDT and YNNKEL (reference sequence). This CDR3 comprises 14 residues. In DNA form, the CDR3 reads TGTGCCAGCAGCCAAGTACCCTTGGACACTGAAGCTTTCTTT. Translation: CASSQVPLDTEAFF. Full variable domain (outside the CDR3, taken from reference TRBV3-1 and TRBJ1-1): DTAVSQTPKYLVTQMGNDKSIKCEQNLGHDTMYWYKQDSKKFLKIMFSYNNKELIINETVPNRFSPKSPDKAHLNLHINSLELGDSAVYFCASSQVPLDTEAFFGQGTRLTVV.

This clonotype occurred a few times. This chain uses TRBV11-3 with TRBJ2-1; 11 positions agree with TRBD2. With 3 bases clipped from V and 5 bases from J, the junction kept 3 bases outside the gene matches. Germline-derived CDR1 and CDR2 are SGHNT and YENEEA. The CDR3 has 15 residues. The CDR3 sequence: CASSFGTSGHNEQFF. CDR3 coding DNA: TGTGCCAGCAGCTTCGGGACTAGCGGCCACAATGAGCAGTTCTTC. The full variable domain, its missing parts supplied by reference TRBV11-3 and TRBJ2-1, is EAGVVQSPRYKIIEKKQPVAFWCNPISGHNTLYWYLQNLGQGPELLIRYENEEAVDDSQLPKDRFSAERLKGVDSTLKIQPAELGDSAVYLCASSFGTSGHNEQFFGPGTRLTVL.

This CDR3 reads CASRDLGQLNGNTIYF. The CDR3 DNA reads TGTGCCAGCAGGGACTTGGGGCAGTTAAATGGAAACACCATATATTTT. The J gene is TRBJ1-3, the V gene TRBV6-1; possibly TRBD1 for D (5 bases). Germline values: CDR1 MNHNS, CDR2 SASEGT. This CDR3 has 16 amino acids. The V gene lost 6 bases and the J gene lost 3 bases, with 18 bases spanning the gap.

The V gene is TRBV6-2 or TRBV6-3, the J gene TRBJ2-1; no reliable D call. V was trimmed by 2 bases and J by 2 bases, leaving 7 bases between them. The CDR3 covers 14 residues. CDR1 is MNHEY, CDR2 SVGEGT, per germline. The CDR3 bases are TGTGCCAGCAGTTACGAGCGCGCCTACAATGAGCAGTTCTTC. Its protein product is CASSYERAYNEQFF.

This clonotype came up a few times. The V and J genes are TRBV28 and TRBJ1-4; D is perhaps TRBD1 (5 bases). The CDR3 spans 15 residues. The V end was cut by 7 bases, the J end by 7 bases, with 19 bases between. CDR1 and CDR2 (germline): MDHEN, SYDVKM. In DNA form, the CDR3 reads TGTGCCAGCAATCGTTACGGGGCCAGAGGTGAAAAACTGTTTTTT. Protein sequence: CASNRYGARGEKLFF.

In its sample, this clonotype was seen many times. This sequence joins TRBV12-3 or TRBV12-4 and TRBJ1-1; no reliable D call. This CDR3 is built from 13 residues. V was shortened by 2 bases and J by 4 bases, with 8 bases between the two germline ends. CDR3 residues: CASSLRRSTEAFF. CDR3 DNA sequence: TGTGCCAGCAGTTTACGGAGGAGCACTGAAGCTTTCTTT.

The gene calls are TRBV5-1 and TRBJ1-2, with 7 bases lining up with TRBD1. The CDR3 spans 15 residues. The germline V gene has CDR1 SGHRS and CDR2 YFSETQ. Losses at the gene ends were 4 bases for V and 6 bases for J; bases not matched to a gene: 12. The CDR3 sequence is CASSLEATGTHGYTF. In nucleotides, the CDR3 is TGCGCCAGCAGCCTGGAGGCGACAGGGACTCATGGCTACACCTTC.

At least ten counts were recorded for this clonotype. CDR3 sequence (DNA): TGTGCCAGCAGCAGACAGGACTTAAATGAGCAGTTCTTC. Its protein product is CASSRQDLNEQFF. The rearrangement links TRBV6-2 or TRBV6-3 to TRBJ2-1; maybe TRBD1 (6 bases). The V gene lost 6 bases and the J gene lost 7 bases, with 13 bases spanning the gap. The CDR3 covers 13 residues. Germline V gene data show CDR1 as MNHEY and CDR2 as SVGEGT.

The CDR3 coding sequence is TGTGCCAGCAGCTTGTTCCAGGGGGCGGGAGGCTACACCTTC. It codes for CASSLFQGAGGYTF. The V gene is TRBV5-6, the J gene TRBJ1-2; 8 bases line up with TRBD1. There are 14 residues in the CDR3. Looked up from germline, CDR1 is SGHDT and CDR2 is YYEEEE. V dropped 1 base and J dropped 8; count of bases not matched to a gene: 7. The variable domain in full, completed from reference TRBV5-6 and TRBJ1-2, reads DAGVTQSPTHLIKTRGQQVTLRCSPKSGHDTVSWYQQALGQGPQFIFQYYEEEERQRGNFPDRFSGHQFPNYSSELNVNALLLGDSALYLCASSLFQGAGGYTFGSGTRLTVV.

This clonotype was seen a few times. This chain uses TRBV6-2 or TRBV6-3 with TRBJ1-4, with no clear D. This CDR3 comprises 15 residues. V gave up 6 bases and J gave up 4 bases, with 15 bases separating them. CDR1 is MNHEY and CDR2 is SVGEGT in the germline V gene. The CDR3 loop is CASRRVTRDNEKLFF. The CDR3 DNA reads TGTGCCAGCAGACGCGTGACAAGAGATAATGAAAAACTGTTTTTT.

J is TRBJ2-7 and V is TRBV6-2 or TRBV6-3; 8 bases agree with TRBD2. The CDR3 consists of 17 residues. From germline, CDR1 is MNHEY and CDR2 SVGEGT. The ends lost 2 bases at V and 3 bases at J; junction bases unmatched: 12. The CDR3 DNA reads as TGTGCCAGCAGTTACGGAGGGACTTATCGGGAGGGCTACGAGCAGTACGTC. Residues: CASSYGGTYREGYEQYV.

This sequence joins TRBV6-2 or TRBV6-3 and TRBJ1-5; D gene ambiguous. V was trimmed by 6 bases and J by 3 bases, leaving 12 bases between them. Germline lookup yields CDR1 MNHEY and CDR2 SVGEGT. The CDR3 is made up of 14 amino acids. The DNA for the CDR3 is TGTGCCAGCAGCCCCGGACGGATCAATCAGCCCCAGCATTTT. This encodes CASSPGRINQPQHF.

Notes on this clonotype: A read error may be the cause here, since a much bigger clone is one base away. This chain links TRBV6-1 with TRBJ2-1; D ambiguous. CDR1 and CDR2 (germline): MNHNS, SASEGT. The CDR3 consists of 11 residues. The V gene lost 8 bases and the J gene lost 0 bases, with 2 bases spanning the gap. Here the CDR3 DNA reads TGTGCCAGCGGCTCCTACAATGAGCAGTTCTTC. Amino acid sequence: CASGSYNEQFF.

Many counts were recorded for this clonotype. The rearrangement links TRBV7-2 to TRBJ1-5; D may be TRBD1 (5 bases). The germline V gene encodes CDR1 SGHTA and CDR2 FQGNSA. This CDR3 comprises 15 residues. Trimming removed 4 bases at V and 5 bases at J, with 15 bases between. CDR3 sequence: CASSSATGEYQPQHF. As DNA, the CDR3 is TGTGCCAGCAGCTCGGCGACGGGGGAATATCAGCCCCAGCATTTT.

The rearrangement links TRBV20-1 to TRBJ1-4, with TRBD1 matching over 8 bases. CDR1 and CDR2 from the germline V gene are DFQATT and SNEGSKA (reference sequence). J was trimmed by 7 bases and V by 6 bases; bases with no gene match: 10. This CDR3 has 14 residues. The CDR3 DNA reads as TGCAGTGCAGATCAGGGGGCCTTAAGTGAAAAACTGTTTTTT. Residues: CSADQGALSEKLFF.

This clonotype was found many times. This chain uses TRBV7-8 with TRBJ1-1; D is perhaps TRBD1 (5 bases). Trimming removed 3 bases at V and 0 bases at J, with 8 bases between. Germline V gene data show CDR1 as SGHVS and CDR2 as FQNEAQ. This CDR3 contains 14 residues. DNA of the CDR3: TGTGCCAGCAGCTTCGAGGGGTTGAACACTGAAGCTTTCTTT. It is translated as CASSFEGLNTEAFF.

This clonotype has just a few counts. The chain recombines TRBV19 with TRBJ2-5; TRBD2 matches 9 bases. V was pared by 0 bases and J by 1 base, with 3 bases of the junction left unmatched. Germline CDR1 reads LNHDA; CDR2 reads SQIVND (reference sequence). The length of the CDR3 is 16 residues. DNA of the CDR3: TGTGCCAGTAGTATAGACAGACTAGCGGCCCAAGAGACCCAGTACTTC. This gives the protein CASSIDRLAAQETQYF.

J is TRBJ2-7 and V is TRBV5-4; 9 bases are a match to TRBD1. Trimming removed 3 bases from V and 3 bases from J; junction bases left unmatched: 4. The germline CDR1 and CDR2 sequences are SGHNT and YYREEE (reference sequence). The CDR3 totals 14 residues. The CDR3 nucleotides read TGTGCCAGCAGCTCACAGGGGGCGGGCTACGAGCAGTACTTC. This gives the protein CASSSQGAGYEQYF.

With respect to this clonotype: One base away lies a much larger clone, so this may be a sequencing read error. The V gene is TRBV7-2, the J gene TRBJ1-1; TRBD1 matches 9 bases. The V and J ends lost 4 bases and 11 bases, in that order; junction bases with no gene match: 8. The CDR3 spans 13 residues. CDR1 is SGHTA, CDR2 FQGNSA, per germline. CDR3 amino acids: CASSSDRGWAAFF. The CDR3 DNA reads TGTGCCAGCAGCTCAGACAGGGGGTGGGCGGCTTTCTTT.

The chain couples TRBV19 to TRBJ1-5; D ambiguous. Germline V gene lookup returns CDR1 LNHDA and CDR2 SQIVND (reference sequence). This CDR3 contains 15 residues. The V gene lost 6 bases and the J gene lost 3 bases, with 15 bases spanning the gap. The CDR3 DNA is TGTGCCAGTAGCGGCAGCCTTACAAACAATCAGCCCCAGCATTTT. It specifies CASSGSLTNNQPQHF.

This clonotype came up many times. The chain recombines TRBV6-2 or TRBV6-3 with TRBJ2-4, with 13 nucleotides matching TRBD2. The CDR3 has 17 residues. Losses at the gene ends were 2 bases for V and 7 bases for J; bases not matched to a gene: 8. Germline CDR1 and CDR2: MNHEY and SVGEGT. DNA of the CDR3: TGTGCCAGCAGTTACGAAAGACTAGCGGGAGGAGGGAACATTCAGTACTTC. Translation gives CASSYERLAGGGNIQYF.

The chain combines TRBV11-2 with TRBJ2-7; D ambiguous. Trimming shortened V by 8 bases and J by 3 bases, and 14 bases separated the two germline ends. This CDR3 is 13 amino acids long. From germline, CDR1 is SGHAT and CDR2 FQNNGV. DNA for the CDR3: TGTGCCAGCTCGGTGGACCCAGTCTACGAGCAGTACTTC. It specifies CASSVDPVYEQYF. The complete variable domain, with remaining parts taken from reference TRBV11-2 and TRBJ2-7, reads EAGVAQSPRYKIIEKRQSVAFWCNPISGHATLYWYQQILGQGPKLLIQFQNNGVVDDSQLPKDRFSAERLKGVDSTLKIQPAKLEDSAVYLCASSVDPVYEQYFGPGTRLTVT.